The 17 T cell receptor beta chains presented below share a single source sample, sequenced in a study of T cell clonotyping in hematopoietic cell transplantation. Assay used: immunoSEQ multiplex PCR; TCRdb lists only in-frame clones, some missing. The sample holds thousands of clones, roughly 89% seen once. Sample: peripheral blood mononuclear cells, taken 100 days after allogeneic stem cell transplant. These TCRs come from a male patient between 40 and 50 years old who had an allogeneic stem cell transplant from an unrelated donor, so the T cells may come from the graft donor. Some clones in this sample may be carry-over from other donors' samples.

The chain is built from TRBV19 and TRBJ2-3, with 8 bases that match TRBD1. V was clipped by 4 bases and J by 1 base; unmatched bases: 4. Germline V gene data show CDR1 as LNHDA and CDR2 as SQIVND (reference sequence). This CDR3 comprises 15 residues. In DNA form, the CDR3 reads TGTGCCAGTAGTAAGACAGGGGTAGGCACAGATACGCAGTATTTT. Its protein product is CASSKTGVGTDTQYF.

This clone was found once. This chain uses TRBV15 with TRBJ2-7, with D unresolved. The CDR3 covers 18 residues. Deletions cut 5 bases from V and 3 bases from J, with 26 bases between. CDR1 LNHNV and CDR2 YYDKDF come from the germline V gene (reference sequence). As DNA, the CDR3 is TGTGCCACCAGCCCCGGGCTCCCTCCGGTGGGTTTCGTCTACGAGCAGTACTTC. It yields the protein CATSPGLPPVGFVYEQYF.

This clone was counted a single time. The chain recombines TRBV4-1 with TRBJ1-1; TRBD1 aligns across 7 bases. The germline V gene has CDR1 MGHRA and CDR2 YSYEKL. This CDR3 spans 15 amino acids. V lost 0 bases, J lost 2 bases, and 3 bases stayed unmatched. The CDR3 loop reads CASSQDRGLNTEAFF. The DNA for the CDR3 is TGCGCCAGCAGCCAAGATAGGGGGCTTAACACTGAAGCTTTCTTT.

The chain carries TRBV7-2 and TRBJ2-2; D gene unclear. Germline CDR1 is SGHTA and CDR2 is FQGNSA. Trimming took off 3 bases at V and 8 bases at J, with 10 bases between the two ends. The CDR3 totals 13 residues. The CDR3 spells CASSFRIKGELFF. CDR3 in DNA: TGTGCCAGCAGCTTCCGCATAAAAGGGGAGCTGTTTTTT.

This clone was counted between two and nine times. The chain carries TRBV2 and TRBJ1-1; TRBD1 agrees at 7 bases. The CDR3 is 15 residues long. V was pared by 2 bases and J by 0 bases, with 3 bases of the junction left unmatched. Per germline, CDR1 SNHLY and CDR2 FYNNEI. As DNA, the CDR3 is TGTGCCAGCAGTGAACCGGGACAGATGAACACTGAAGCTTTCTTT. It translates to CASSEPGQMNTEAFF.

The chain combines TRBV7-9 with TRBJ1-4, with TRBD1 matching 7 bases. J lost 3 bases, V lost 2 bases, and 3 bases had no gene match. CDR1 and CDR2 (germline): SEHNR, FQNEAQ (reference sequence). The length of the CDR3 is 15 residues. The CDR3 sequence is CASSLKGAANEKLFF. CDR3 DNA sequence: TGTGCCAGCAGCTTAAAGGGGGCGGCTAATGAAAAACTGTTTTTT. The full variable domain, with the rest looked up from reference TRBV7-9 and TRBJ1-4, is DTGVSQNPRHKITKRGQNVTFRCDPISEHNRLYWYRQTLGQGPEFLTYFQNEAQLEKSRLLSDRFSAERPKGSFSTLEIQRTEQGDSAMYLCASSLKGAANEKLFFGSGTQLSVL.

This chain joins TRBV21-1 and TRBJ1-6; the table names TRBD1, a call not compared with the DNA. TRBV21-1 is labeled a pseudogene. The CDR3 contains 16 residues. CDR3 nucleotide sequence: TGTGCCAGCAGCCTCCGTTGGGCACCTTGTAATTCACCCCTCCACTTT. It translates to CASSLRWAPCNSPLHF.

CDR3 DNA: TGTGCCAGCTCACCGACGGGCACTGAAGCTTTCTTT. Amino acids: CASSPTGTEAFF. V gene TRBV18 combines with J gene TRBJ1-1; D is ambiguous. This CDR3 spans 12 amino acids. The V gene lost 3 bases and the J gene lost 4 bases, with 6 bases spanning the gap. Germline lookup yields CDR1 KGHSH and CDR2 LQKENI.

CDR3 DNA: TGTGCCAGCAGAGAACAAGGGGGTAGTAACTATGGCTACACCTTC. It translates to CASREQGGSNYGYTF. This sequence joins TRBV6-5 and TRBJ1-2, with D perhaps TRBD1 (6 bases). This CDR3 is built from 15 residues. From germline, CDR1 is MNHEY and CDR2 SVGAGI. The ends were cut back, 6 bases at V and 1 base at J, with 15 bases in the middle.

The V and J genes are TRBV4-2 and TRBJ2-3; TRBD2 matches at 10 bases. The junction had 12 bases not matched to a gene; V was cut back by 2 bases and J by 4 bases. Germline loops: CDR1 LGHNA, CDR2 YNFKEQ. CDR3 length: 18 amino acids. CDR3 region: CASSQPPQLAGRADTQYF. The CDR3 bases are TGTGCCAGCAGCCAACCTCCACAACTAGCGGGGCGTGCAGATACGCAGTATTTT.

This clone was observed a few times. The chain uses TRBV5-1 and TRBJ1-2; D unresolved. V lost 0 bases and J lost 6, with 9 bases in between. CDR3 size: 13 residues. Per the germline V gene, CDR1 is SGHRS and CDR2 is YFSETQ. This CDR3 reads CASSLDQFDGYTF. In DNA, the CDR3 is TGCGCCAGCAGCTTGGACCAATTTGATGGCTACACCTTC.

In its sample, this clone was seen a few times. J is TRBJ2-5 and V is TRBV4-2; 8 bases align to TRBD2. Germline V CDR1 and CDR2: LGHNA, YNFKEQ. The CDR3 contains 18 residues. The V segment lost 4 bases and the J segment 5 bases; nucleotides outside the gene matches: 18. The CDR3 loop is CASSPLLISPPGGETQYF. The CDR3 DNA follows: TGTGCCAGCAGCCCACTACTGATATCTCCACCGGGAGGGGAGACCCAGTACTTC.

The rearrangement joins TRBV7-8 to TRBJ1-3; the match to TRBD1 covers 7 bases. CDR3 length: 13 residues. V was pared by 11 bases and J by 4 bases, with 8 bases of the junction left unmatched. CDR1 is SGHVS, CDR2 FQNEAQ, per germline. CDR3 residues: CAAGGAGGNTIYF. CDR3 DNA: TGTGCCGCAGGGGGGGCAGGAGGAAACACCATATATTTT. Looking up the rest from reference TRBV7-8 and TRBJ1-3 gives the full variable domain: GAGVSQSPRYKVAKRGQDVALRCDPISGHVSLFWYQQALGQGPEFLTYFQNEAQLDKSGLPSDRFFAERPEGSVSTLKIQRTQQEDSAVYLCAAGGAGGNTIYFGEGSWLTVV.

The chain carries TRBV5-1 and TRBJ1-1; maybe TRBD1 (5 bases). Trimming shortened V by 6 bases and J by 3 bases, and 12 bases separated the two germline ends. The CDR3 is 13 amino acids. Germline V gene data show CDR1 as SGHRS and CDR2 as YFSETQ. The CDR3 protein is CASKGGEDTEAFF. CDR3 bases: TGCGCCAGCAAAGGAGGGGAAGACACTGAAGCTTTCTTT.

V usage is TRBV5-4 and J usage is TRBJ1-6; possibly TRBD1 for D (5 bases). From germline, CDR1 is SGHNT and CDR2 YYREEE (reference sequence). V gave up 4 bases and J gave up 11 bases, with 22 bases separating them. The CDR3 extends over 16 amino acids. The CDR3 protein is CASSLTGTSFSPPLHF. The CDR3 bases are TGTGCCAGCAGCCTAACCGGGACCTCCTTTTCGCCACCCCTCCACTTT.

The rearrangement uses TRBV5-1 and TRBJ2-2; 7 bases match TRBD2. The CDR3 contains 15 residues. Looked up from germline, CDR1 is SGHRS and CDR2 is YFSETQ. The ends lost 2 bases at V and 0 bases at J; junction bases unmatched: 1. The DNA for the CDR3 is TGCGCCAGCAGCTTCGGGACTACGAACACCGGGGAGCTGTTTTTT. This gives the protein CASSFGTTNTGELFF.

The chain carries TRBV28 and TRBJ2-7; D uncertain. Germline lookup yields CDR1 MDHEN and CDR2 SYDVKM. This CDR3 has 12 amino acids. V was shortened by 7 bases and J by 3 bases, with 10 bases between the two germline ends. In DNA form, the CDR3 reads TGTGCCAGCATCGGCAGACACTACGAGCAGTACTTC. This translates into CASIGRHYEQYF.